The clone carrying this T cell receptor beta chain came up a few times. The antigen is undetermined. The primer mix had 60 Vbeta and 13 Jbeta primers. Profiled with immunoSEQ multiplex PCR; TCRdb holds only in-frame clones, not every one. The sample holds approximately 210,000 clones, more than 75% seen once. The data were obtained in a study of cytomegalovirus exposure and HLA in healthy donors. The study, taken as a whole, reports: CMV serostatus alone was available as immune exposure information.

Germline CDR1 is SGHRS and CDR2 is YFSETQ. V was trimmed by 10 bases and J by 2 bases, leaving 13 bases between them. The CDR3 is made up of 14 amino acids. The sequence was obtained from a man aged 35 to 55 in good health and CMV-seropositive. The rearrangement uses TRBV5-1 and TRBJ2-6, with D possibly TRBD1 on 6 matching bases. What was sequenced was PBMCs. The CDR3 nucleotides are TGCGCCTCATACCCAGGGGCTGGGGCCAACGTCCTGACTTTC. This translates into CASYPGAGANVLTF.